Listed below are T cell receptor beta chains from one sample, sequenced in a study of T-cell reconstitution after alpha-beta-depleted transplantation in children. From the PCR reads, TCRdb called clonotypes with MiXCR, one entry per CDR3 protein. This sample has about 98,000 distinct CDR3 sequences, with more than 20% found just once. The sequenced sample was PBMCs, obtained before TCRalphabeta/CD19-depleted stem cell transplant. The receptors were gathered from a boy between 2 and 10 years old with acute lymphoblastic leukemia, due to receive a stem cell transplant. CDR3s include the opening cysteine and the closing phenylalanine or tryptophan. A D gene is named only where the DNA matches it firmly. Size is omitted from some rows. Given values are once, few, many or a class for expanded clones.

clone_size: once; j_call: TRBJ1-4; d_call: TRBD1; v_call: TRBV7-3; cdr3_nt: TGTGCCAGCAGCTTATCGGACAGGGTCGTAACTAATGAAAAACTGTTTTTT; cdr3_aa: CASSLSDRVVTNEKLFF
clone_size: few; j_call: TRBJ1-3; d_call: -; v_call: TRBV9; cdr3_nt: TGTGCCAGCAGCCTGAATTCCGCCTCTGGAAACACCATATATTTT; cdr3_aa: CASSLNSASGNTIYF
clone_size: once; j_call: TRBJ2-6; d_call: TRBD2; v_call: TRBV20-1; cdr3_nt: TGCAGTGCTAGAGGGGGAGGGGACTCTGGGGCCAACGTCCTGACTTTC; cdr3_aa: CSARGGGDSGANVLTF
clone_size: -; j_call: TRBJ2-6; d_call: -; v_call: TRBV6-5; cdr3_nt: TGTGCCAGCAGTTACTCTAGCTCTGGGGCCAACGTCCTGACTTTC; cdr3_aa: CASSYSSSGANVLTF
clone_size: few; j_call: TRBJ2-1; d_call: -; v_call: TRBV12-3/TRBV12-4; cdr3_nt: TGTGCCAGCAGCCCTGGGGTTTCTGAGCAGTTCTTC; cdr3_aa: CASSPGVSEQFF
clone_size: few; j_call: TRBJ2-5; d_call: TRBD2; v_call: TRBV24-1; cdr3_nt: TGTGCCACCAGTGGGAATTTAGGGCGGGAGAGGGTAGAGACCCAGTACTTC; cdr3_aa: CATSGNLGRERVETQYF
clone_size: few; j_call: TRBJ2-1; d_call: TRBD1; v_call: TRBV28; cdr3_nt: TGTGCCAGCAGTTTCCGAGGGACAGGGGTTTTGTATGAGCAGTTCTTC; cdr3_aa: CASSFRGTGVLYEQFF
clone_size: many; j_call: TRBJ2-7; d_call: TRBD1; v_call: TRBV7-6; cdr3_nt: TGTGCCAGCAGCCCGAGGGGACAGGGGGCCTACGAGCAGTACTTC; cdr3_aa: CASSPRGQGAYEQYF
clone_size: few; j_call: TRBJ2-7; d_call: -; v_call: TRBV18; cdr3_nt: TGTGCCAGCTCACCACAAGCGGTGTCGGGCGAGCAGTACTTC; cdr3_aa: CASSPQAVSGEQYF
clone_size: -; j_call: TRBJ2-3; d_call: -; v_call: TRBV27; cdr3_nt: TGTGCCAGCAGTTCGCTCGCGTGGACATCTAGCACAGATACGCAGTATTTT; cdr3_aa: CASSSLAWTSSTDTQYF
clone_size: few; j_call: TRBJ2-5; d_call: -; v_call: TRBV29-1; cdr3_nt: TGCAGCGTTGACCTCCAGGGCGAGACCCAGTACTTC; cdr3_aa: CSVDLQGETQYF
clone_size: -; j_call: TRBJ2-3; d_call: TRBD2; v_call: TRBV3-1; cdr3_nt: TGTGCCAGCAGCCAAGGGCCGGGACTAGCGACAGATACGCAGTATTTT; cdr3_aa: CASSQGPGLATDTQYF
clone_size: few; j_call: TRBJ2-1; d_call: TRBD2; v_call: TRBV6-1; cdr3_nt: TGTGCCAGCAGTGAATCTAGCGGAGGGTCTTCCTACAATGAGCAGTTCTTC; cdr3_aa: CASSESSGGSSYNEQFF
clone_size: -; j_call: TRBJ2-1; d_call: -; v_call: TRBV21-1; cdr3_nt: TGTGCCAGCAGCAAAGGGGCTAGCGGAGCGGGTGAGCAGTTCTTC; cdr3_aa: CASSKGASGAGEQFF